These 28 T cell receptor beta chains were sequenced from one sample in a study of CD8 T cells in Susac syndrome. The authors reverse transcribed about 0.5 to 1 ug RNA with random hexamers. Using its own MiXCR run on the immunoSEQ multiplex PCR reads, TCRdb lists one record per CDR3 protein. This sample carries about 150,000 distinct CDR3 sequences, roughly 94% of them seen once, and the ten largest clones take 0.075% to 0.1%. The sequenced sample consisted of CD4+ T cells from PBMCs. These TCRs come from a human donor in good health.

The chain is built from TRBV15 and TRBJ2-7; D not resolved. The germline CDR1 and CDR2 sequences are LNHNV and YYDKDF (reference sequence). This CDR3 comprises 13 residues. V lost 2 bases to trimming and J lost 2 bases, with 7 bases between them. CDR3 in DNA: TGTGCCACCAGCAGATCGGGTACCTACGAGCAGTACTTC. It codes for CATSRSGTYEQYF.

The chain recombines TRBV30 with TRBJ2-2, with 7 bases identical to TRBD2. The V and J ends lost 0 bases and 7 bases, in that order; junction bases with no gene match: 11. The length of the CDR3 is 16 residues. Germline CDR1 and CDR2: GTSNPN and SVGIG (reference sequence). The CDR3 DNA reads as TGTGCCTGGAGTGTACTAGGCGGGAGAGGAAGCGGGGAGCTGTTTTTT. This sequence encodes CAWSVLGGRGSGELFF.

The table lists this clonotype with a count of one. This sequence joins TRBV18 and TRBJ2-3, with TRBD2 matching 9 bases. The V segment lost 1 base and the J segment 3 bases; nucleotides outside the gene matches: 5. The CDR3 has 16 amino acids. CDR1 and CDR2 from the germline V gene are KGHSH and LQKENI. The CDR3 spells CASSPLAGVVTDTQYF. The CDR3 DNA sequence: TGTGCCAGCTCACCACTAGCGGGAGTTGTGACAGATACGCAGTATTTT. Variable domain in full (rest from reference TRBV18 and TRBJ2-3): NAGVMQNPRHLVRRRGQEARLRCSPMKGHSHVYWYRQLPEEGLKFMVYLQKENIIDESGMPKERFSAEFPKEGPSILRIQQVVRGDSAAYFCASSPLAGVVTDTQYFGPGTRLTVL.

The V and J genes are TRBV15 and TRBJ1-4; 10 nucleotides match TRBD1. V shed 1 base, J shed 8 bases, and the junction held 4 bases outside the gene matches. Germline V gives CDR1 LNHNV, CDR2 YYDKDF (reference sequence). CDR3 length: 15 amino acids. CDR3 sequence reads: CATSRAGTGEEKLFF. Written as DNA, the CDR3 is TGTGCCACCAGCAGAGCCGGGACAGGGGAGGAAAAACTGTTTTTT. Full variable domain (rest looked up from reference TRBV15 and TRBJ1-4): DAMVIQNPRYQVTQFGKPVTLSCSQTLNHNVMYWYQQKSSQAPKLLFHYYDKDFNNEADTPDNFQSRRPNTSFCFLDIRSPGLGDTAMYLCATSRAGTGEEKLFFGSGTQLSVL.

The chain recombines TRBV3-1 with TRBJ2-3; unclear D gene. The V gene lost 6 bases and the J gene lost 2 bases, with 9 bases spanning the gap. Germline assignment: CDR1 LGHDT and CDR2 YNNKEL (reference sequence). This CDR3 is built from 13 residues. This chain's CDR3 is CASRTDNTDTQYF. DNA for the CDR3: TGTGCCAGCAGAACCGACAACACAGATACGCAGTATTTT.

The chain joins TRBV10-2 to TRBJ1-5, with D uncertain. The CDR3 is made up of 14 amino acids. Germline assignment: CDR1 WSHSY and CDR2 SAAADI. The V and J ends lost 0 bases and 1 base respectively, with 4 bases between them. The CDR3 region has the DNA TGCGCCAGCAGTGAGTCAGGAAGCAATCAGCCCCAGCATTTT. This encodes CASSESGSNQPQHF.

V usage is TRBV18 and J usage is TRBJ2-1, with a weak D call TRBD2 (5 bases). This CDR3 region has 16 residues. V lost 1 base to trimming and J lost 6 bases, with 16 bases between them. From germline, CDR1 is KGHSH and CDR2 LQKENI. The CDR3 spells CASSPRRTDPFNEQFF. CDR3 bases: TGTGCCAGCTCACCACGGAGGACGGACCCCTTCAATGAGCAGTTCTTC.

The J gene is TRBJ1-2, the V gene TRBV5-4, with 7 bases lining up with TRBD1. Germline V gene sequence: CDR1 SGHNT, CDR2 YYREEE (reference sequence). The CDR3 runs to 14 residues. V lost 3 bases and J lost 4; bases outside the gene matches: 6. DNA of the CDR3: TGTGCCAGCAGCTCTGACAGGGCCCCCTATGGCTACACCTTC. Residues: CASSSDRAPYGYTF.

V and J are TRBV5-5 and TRBJ2-5, with 7 bases matching TRBD1. The junction had 7 bases not matched to a gene; V was cut back by 3 bases and J by 5 bases. Germline V gene sequence: CDR1 SGHKS, CDR2 YYEKEE (reference sequence). The CDR3 is 14 residues long. Written as DNA, the CDR3 is TGTGCCAGCAGCTCGACAGGGTATGGTGAGACCCAGTACTTC. Its translation: CASSSTGYGETQYF.

The chain uses TRBV6-5 and TRBJ2-3, with D possibly being TRBD2 (6 bases). The CDR3 consists of 18 residues. The ends were cut back, 0 bases at V and 6 bases at J, with 22 bases in the middle. Germline assignment: CDR1 MNHEY and CDR2 SVGAGI. The DNA of the CDR3 is TGTGCCAGCAGTTACTCGCGAGGAGGGAAAGTCAGTGCCGATACGCAGTATTTT. It specifies CASSYSRGGKVSADTQYF.

The chain is built from TRBV5-1 and TRBJ1-2; TRBD1 matches 7 bases. The CDR3 length is 16 residues. V was pared by 1 base and J by 2 bases, with 8 bases of the junction left unmatched. Germline-derived CDR1 and CDR2 are SGHRS and YFSETQ. This CDR3 reads CASSLWGQRENYGYTF. The DNA of the CDR3 is TGCGCCAGCAGCTTGTGGGGACAGAGGGAAAACTATGGCTACACCTTC.

This rearrangement joins TRBV5-1 to TRBJ2-7; TRBD2 matches 9 bases. This CDR3 region has 15 residues. The junction had 9 bases not matched to a gene; V was cut back by 4 bases and J by 4 bases. Germline CDR1 SGHRS, CDR2 YFSETQ. CDR3 sequence: CASSRGTSLSYEQYF. CDR3 nucleotide sequence: TGCGCCAGCAGCCGAGGGACTAGCTTATCGTACGAGCAGTACTTC.

The genes are TRBV14 and TRBJ2-7; TRBD1 agrees at 7 bases. The CDR3 extends over 14 amino acids. The J segment lost 0 bases and the V segment lost 2 bases, leaving 1 base of the junction unmatched. Germline V gives CDR1 SGHDN, CDR2 FVKESK. The CDR3 region has the DNA TGTGCCAGCAGCCAATACAGGGGCTCCTACGAGCAGTACTTC. Protein product: CASSQYRGSYEQYF.

The J gene is TRBJ2-2, the V gene TRBV18; D possibly corresponds to TRBD2 (5 bases). The V and J ends lost 4 bases and 3 bases respectively, with 12 bases between them. Per germline, CDR1 KGHSH and CDR2 LQKENI. The length of the CDR3 is 15 residues. The CDR3 sequence: CASSRSTGDTGELFF. The DNA of the CDR3 is TGTGCCAGCTCACGGTCCACCGGGGACACCGGGGAGCTGTTTTTT.

This chain links TRBV20-1 with TRBJ2-7; 10 bases fit TRBD2. This CDR3 spans 13 amino acids. Germline CDR1 is DFQATT and CDR2 is SNEGSKA (reference sequence). Losses at the gene ends were 4 bases for V and 3 bases for J; bases not matched to a gene: 3. The chain's CDR3 is CSAISGRFYEQYF. Here the CDR3 DNA reads TGCAGTGCTATTAGCGGGAGGTTCTACGAGCAGTACTTC.

The chain recombines TRBV18 with TRBJ2-5; D gene unclear. Looked up from germline, CDR1 is KGHSH and CDR2 is LQKENI. The ends were cut back, 1 base at V and 1 base at J, with 4 bases in the middle. The CDR3 has 13 amino acids. The CDR3 nucleotides read TGTGCCAGCTCACCACTAGTCCAAGAGACCCAGTACTTC. Its protein is CASSPLVQETQYF.

This chain's CDR3 is CACPGDRGYEQYF. CDR3 in DNA: TGTGCCTGCCCCGGGGACAGGGGCTACGAGCAGTACTTC. J is TRBJ2-7 and V is TRBV30, with 10 positions matching TRBD1. Germline trimming cut 6 bases from V and 3 bases from J; bases unmatched to any gene: 5. CDR1 is GTSNPN and CDR2 is SVGIG in the germline V gene (reference sequence). The CDR3 covers 13 residues.

The V gene is TRBV28, the J gene TRBJ2-5; TRBD2 aligns across 8 bases. This CDR3 region has 13 residues. The V gene end was trimmed by 5 bases and the J gene end by 13 bases; junction bases not matched to a gene: 12. From germline, CDR1 is MDHEN and CDR2 SYDVKM. The CDR3 loop reads CASSPRGSGIPYF. In DNA, the CDR3 is TGTGCCAGCAGTCCCCGGGGTAGCGGGATACCGTACTTC.

The J gene is TRBJ2-4, the V gene TRBV28; the D gene is possibly TRBD2 (5 bases). Germline V gene lookup returns CDR1 MDHEN and CDR2 SYDVKM. The CDR3 has 16 amino acids. Deletions cut 5 bases from V and 0 bases from J, with 14 bases between. The CDR3 nucleotides read TGTGCCAGCAGTCCCGAGCGGAAGCTAGCCAAAAACATTCAGTACTTC. It codes for CASSPERKLAKNIQYF.

The V gene is TRBV29-1, the J gene TRBJ1-1; 9 nucleotides line up with TRBD1. The CDR3 covers 13 residues. Germline V gene lookup returns CDR1 SQVTM and CDR2 ANQGSEA. V dropped 3 bases and J dropped 1; count of bases not matched to a gene: 0. The CDR3: CSVETGGNTEAFF. DNA for the CDR3: TGCAGCGTTGAGACAGGGGGGAACACTGAAGCTTTCTTT. The variable domain in full, completed from reference TRBV29-1 and TRBJ1-1, reads SAVISQKPSRDICQRGTSLTIQCQVDSQVTMMFWYRQQPGQSLTLIATANQGSEATYESGFVIDKFPISRPNLTFSTLTVSNMSPEDSSIYLCSVETGGNTEAFFGQGTRLTVV.

The genes are TRBV10-2 and TRBJ1-1; D remains unclear. Germline lookup yields CDR1 WSHSY and CDR2 SAAADI. This CDR3 is built from 15 residues. V lost 0 bases and J lost 6, with 14 bases in between. The CDR3 protein is CASSESLRVSAEAFF. CDR3 DNA sequence: TGCGCCAGCAGTGAGTCGTTAAGGGTTAGCGCTGAAGCTTTCTTT.

The chain carries TRBV3-1 and TRBJ2-3; a possible D gene is TRBD2 (5 bases). Between the trimmed V and J ends, which lost 4 bases and 5 bases, there was a span of 10 bases. Germline V lookup: CDR1 LGHDT, CDR2 YNNKEL (reference sequence). This CDR3 spans 13 amino acids. This chain's CDR3 is CASSPISEDTQYF. CDR3 coding DNA: TGTGCCAGCAGCCCTATTAGCGAAGATACGCAGTATTTT.

CDR3 protein: CASSPVAGVYSNQPQHF. The CDR3 nucleotides read TGTGCCAGCAGCCCCGTCGCAGGGGTCTATAGCAATCAGCCCCAGCATTTT. This chain joins TRBV4-2 and TRBJ1-5; TRBD1 is a possible D gene (6 bases). The CDR3 length is 17 residues. V lost 4 bases and J lost 0, with 16 bases in between. The germline CDR1 and CDR2 sequences are LGHNA and YNFKEQ.

The chain has TRBV12-3 or TRBV12-4 and TRBJ1-1, with D unclear. The CDR3 loop spans 14 amino acids. V lost 3 bases and J 1 base, leaving 9 bases between the germline ends. The CDR3: CASSFTRENTEAFF. The CDR3 DNA reads TGTGCCAGCAGTTTTACTAGGGAGAACACTGAAGCTTTCTTT.

V is TRBV5-1 and J is TRBJ2-3; unclear D gene. Germline V gene data show CDR1 as SGHRS and CDR2 as YFSETQ. The CDR3 loop spans 17 amino acids. Trimming removed 0 bases from V and 0 bases from J, with 14 bases in between. CDR3 nucleotides: TGCGCCAGCAGCTTGGGGCTTCCAACGAAAAGCACAGATACGCAGTATTTT. Translated: CASSLGLPTKSTDTQYF.

The rearrangement uses TRBV3-1 and TRBJ1-1, with TRBD1 matching 8 bases. The CDR3 consists of 12 residues. Unmatched junction bases numbered 1, after V lost 3 bases and J lost 7 bases. CDR1 and CDR2 (germline): LGHDT, YNNKEL (reference sequence). The CDR3: CASSHGQGEAFF. As DNA, the CDR3 is TGTGCCAGCAGCCATGGACAGGGTGAAGCTTTCTTT.

This chain joins TRBV11-1 and TRBJ2-6; D gene uncertain. CDR1 is SGHAT and CDR2 is FQDESV in the germline V gene (reference sequence). CDR3 length: 19 residues. Trimming removed 1 base from V and 1 base from J, with 17 bases in between. The CDR3 DNA sequence: TGTGCCAGCAGCTTAGAAAGGGTTCTGGCACGTTCTGGGGCCAACGTCCTGACTTTC. Protein: CASSLERVLARSGANVLTF.

The chain has TRBV20-1 and TRBJ2-3; the D is unclear. Germline values: CDR1 DFQATT, CDR2 SNEGSKA (reference sequence). Trimming pared 4 bases from V and 8 bases from J, leaving 16 bases between. The CDR3 totals 13 residues. CDR3 amino acids: CSATQLGMGTQYF. The DNA of the CDR3 is TGCAGTGCTACCCAGTTGGGGATGGGTACGCAGTATTTT.